These 4 T cell receptor beta chains were sequenced from one sample in a study of memory CD4+ T cells and cytomegalovirus serostatus (dated by TCRdb to 2018 to 2020). The protocol used for the library was the immunoSEQ multiplex PCR assay. The table comes from immuneACCESS by way of TCRdb, which keeps in-frame sequences with V and J called. Part of the clones is missing from these tables; in studies checked, under half for an unresolved V gene and the rest for unknown reasons. The sample contains about 54,000 clones, around 79% of them found a single time. Together, the top ten hold 2% to 3% of the sample. Single viable CD3+CD4+CD8-CD45RO+ cells were sorted as memory CD4+ T cells on a FACSAria II. The sequenced sample was memory CD4+ T cells from blood. These receptors all stem from an adult in good health and CMV-seropositive.

This clone occurred once. This chain connects TRBV5-1 to TRBJ2-5; a possible D gene is TRBD1 (5 bases). The CDR3 consists of 13 residues. The V and J ends lost 5 bases and 3 bases respectively, with 11 bases between them. Per germline, CDR1 SGHRS and CDR2 YFSETQ. This CDR3 is CASSSQVKETQYF. CDR3 DNA sequence: TGCGCCAGCAGTTCACAGGTTAAAGAGACCCAGTACTTC.

The V gene is TRBV5-4, the J gene TRBJ2-1, with 10 bases identical to TRBD1. The CDR3 is 15 amino acids. V lost 4 bases and J lost 4; bases outside the gene matches: 5. CDR1 is SGHNT and CDR2 is YYREEE in the germline V gene (reference sequence). The CDR3 here is CASSLPGQGYNEQFF. In nucleotides, the CDR3 is TGTGCCAGCAGCCTTCCGGGACAGGGGTACAATGAGCAGTTCTTC.

This clone was picked up one time. V is TRBV4-3 and J is TRBJ1-3; D call uncertain. Germline assignment: CDR1 LGHNA and CDR2 YSLEER. The CDR3 has 22 amino acids. Trimming took off 0 bases at V and 0 bases at J, with 27 bases between the two ends. The CDR3 nucleotides read TGCGCCAGCAGCCAAGATGGCCCGTCCAGATCCAGACTGGCCGCCTCTGGAAACACCATATATTTT. Encoded protein: CASSQDGPSRSRLAASGNTIYF.

Of note for this clone: Compared with germline, one end of the junction differs, possibly owing to a read error. The rearrangement uses TRBV6-1 and TRBJ2-1; D remains unclear. The CDR3 is 12 residues long. Germline lookup yields CDR1 MNHNS and CDR2 SASEGT. For the CDR3, the DNA is TGTGCCAGCAGCGAAGCCCTGTATGAGCAGTTCTTC. Translated: CASSEALYEQFF.